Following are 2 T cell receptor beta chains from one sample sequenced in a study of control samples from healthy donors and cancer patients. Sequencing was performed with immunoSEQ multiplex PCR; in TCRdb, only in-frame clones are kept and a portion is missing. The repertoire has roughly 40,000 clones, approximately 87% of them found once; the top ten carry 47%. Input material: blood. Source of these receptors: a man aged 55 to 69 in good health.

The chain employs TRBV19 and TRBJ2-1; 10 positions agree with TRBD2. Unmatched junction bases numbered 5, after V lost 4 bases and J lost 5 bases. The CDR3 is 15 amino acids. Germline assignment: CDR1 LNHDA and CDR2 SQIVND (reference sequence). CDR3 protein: CASSTQLAGNNEQFF. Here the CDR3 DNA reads TGTGCCAGTAGTACACAACTAGCGGGAAACAATGAGCAGTTCTTC.

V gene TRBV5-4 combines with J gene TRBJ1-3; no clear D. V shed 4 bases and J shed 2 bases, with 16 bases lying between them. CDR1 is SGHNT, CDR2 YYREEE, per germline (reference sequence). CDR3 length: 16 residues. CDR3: CASSLSRSGAGNTIYF. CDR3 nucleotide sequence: TGTGCCAGCAGCCTGTCGAGATCTGGGGCTGGAAACACCATATATTTT.